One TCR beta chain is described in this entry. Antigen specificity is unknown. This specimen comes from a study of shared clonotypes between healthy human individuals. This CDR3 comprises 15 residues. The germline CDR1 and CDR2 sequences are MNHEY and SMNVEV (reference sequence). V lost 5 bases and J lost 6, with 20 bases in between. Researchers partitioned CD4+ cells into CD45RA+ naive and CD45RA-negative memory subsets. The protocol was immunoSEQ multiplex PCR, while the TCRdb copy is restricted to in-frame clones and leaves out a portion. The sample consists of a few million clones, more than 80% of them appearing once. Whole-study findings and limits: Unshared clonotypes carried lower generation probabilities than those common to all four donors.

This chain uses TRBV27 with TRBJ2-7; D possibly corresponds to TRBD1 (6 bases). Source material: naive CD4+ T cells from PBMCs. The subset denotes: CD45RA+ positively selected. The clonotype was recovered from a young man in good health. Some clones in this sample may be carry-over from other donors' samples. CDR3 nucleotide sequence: TGTGCCAGCAGTACCCTGTCCGGGACAATCGTCGAGCAGTACTTC. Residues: CASSTLSGTIVEQYF.